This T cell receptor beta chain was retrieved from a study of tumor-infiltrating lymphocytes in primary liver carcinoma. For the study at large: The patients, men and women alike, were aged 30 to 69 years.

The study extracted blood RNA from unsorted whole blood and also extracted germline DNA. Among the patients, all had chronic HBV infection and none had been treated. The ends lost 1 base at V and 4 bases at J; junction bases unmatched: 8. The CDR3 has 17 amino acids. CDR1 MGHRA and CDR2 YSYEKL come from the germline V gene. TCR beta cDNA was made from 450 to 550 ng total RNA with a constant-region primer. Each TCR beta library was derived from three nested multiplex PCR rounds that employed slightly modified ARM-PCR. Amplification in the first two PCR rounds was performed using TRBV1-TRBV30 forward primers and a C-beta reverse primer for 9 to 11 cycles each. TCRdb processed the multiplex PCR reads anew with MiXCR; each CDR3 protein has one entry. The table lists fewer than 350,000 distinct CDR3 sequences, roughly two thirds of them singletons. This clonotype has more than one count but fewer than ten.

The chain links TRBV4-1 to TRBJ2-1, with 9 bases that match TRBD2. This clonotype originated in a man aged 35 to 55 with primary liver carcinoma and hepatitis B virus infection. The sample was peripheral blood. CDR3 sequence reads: CASSQVSSGKGYNEQFF. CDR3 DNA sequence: TGCGCCAGCAGCCAAGTATCTAGCGGGAAAGGGTACAATGAGCAGTTCTTC.